These 21 T cell receptor beta chains were sequenced from one sample in a study of shared clonotypes between healthy human individuals. Terminally differentiated effector memory CD45RA+ cells were excluded by CCR7 positive selection of CD45RO-negative cells. Using immunoSEQ multiplex PCR, the repertoire was profiled, and TCRdb retains in-frame clones only, with some absent. The sample has hundreds of thousands of clones, roughly 98% seen once. Sequencing input: naive CD8+ T cells sorted from blood. The receptors originated from a man younger than 40 in good health.

The genes are TRBV7-9 and TRBJ2-1, with 8 positions matching TRBD1. Germline CDR1 and CDR2: SEHNR and FQNEAQ (reference sequence). The J segment lost 7 bases and the V segment lost 6 bases, leaving 14 bases of the junction unmatched. The length of the CDR3 is 16 residues. The CDR3 spells CASSGFQGAEVNEQFF. The CDR3 DNA reads TGTGCCAGCAGTGGTTTCCAGGGGGCGGAGGTAAATGAGCAGTTCTTC. Looking up the rest from reference TRBV7-9 and TRBJ2-1 gives the full variable domain: DTGVSQNPRHKITKRGQNVTFRCDPISEHNRLYWYRQTLGQGPEFLTYFQNEAQLEKSRLLSDRFSAERPKGSFSTLEIQRTEQGDSAMYLCASSGFQGAEVNEQFFGPGTRLTVL.

J is TRBJ1-5 and V is TRBV27; 7 bases align to TRBD1. This CDR3 is 18 amino acids long. The V segment lost 4 bases and the J segment 4 bases; nucleotides outside the gene matches: 16. CDR1 MNHEY and CDR2 SMNVEV come from the germline V gene (reference sequence). The CDR3 sequence is CASSSNLDRAGPNQPQHF. The CDR3 coding sequence is TGTGCCAGCAGTTCAAACCTAGACAGGGCCGGTCCGAATCAGCCCCAGCATTTT.

The rearrangement joins TRBV7-2 to TRBJ2-3; 7 nucleotides line up with TRBD1. CDR3 length equals 14 residues. V lost 4 bases to trimming and J lost 6 bases; unmatched junction nucleotides: 7. Germline assignment: CDR1 SGHTA and CDR2 FQGNSA. CDR3 region: CASSYIQGLDTQYF. CDR3 bases: TGTGCCAGCAGCTATATACAGGGGTTGGATACGCAGTATTTT. Drawing the rest from reference TRBV7-2 and TRBJ2-3, the complete variable domain is GAGVSQSPSNKVTEKGKDVELRCDPISGHTALYWYRQSLGQGLEFLIYFQGNSAPDKSGLPSDRFSAERTGGSVSTLTIQRTQQEDSAVYLCASSYIQGLDTQYFGPGTRLTVL.

CDR3 residues: CASSQAPASTDTQYF. The CDR3 DNA reads TGCGCCAGCAGCCAAGCTCCGGCTAGCACAGATACGCAGTATTTT. The V and J genes are TRBV4-3 and TRBJ2-3; D unresolved. Germline V lookup: CDR1 LGHNA, CDR2 YSLEER. The CDR3 is made up of 15 amino acids. Deletions cut 1 base from V and 0 bases from J, with 8 bases between.

V and J are TRBV4-1 and TRBJ2-1; D ambiguous. V lost 3 bases to trimming and J lost 1 base, with 16 bases between them. This CDR3 has 17 amino acids. From germline, CDR1 is MGHRA and CDR2 YSYEKL. In nucleotides, the CDR3 is TGCGCCAGCAGCCAGTTGGAAAGTGGCGGTTCCTACAATGAGCAGTTCTTC. This gives the protein CASSQLESGGSYNEQFF.

The J gene is TRBJ1-5, the V gene TRBV4-1; 9 nucleotides match TRBD1. Germline V gene lookup returns CDR1 MGHRA and CDR2 YSYEKL. The CDR3 totals 16 residues. Losses at the gene ends were 5 bases for V and 4 bases for J; bases not matched to a gene: 9. In nucleotides, the CDR3 is TGCGCCAGCAGCGGACACAGGGGGCTAACAAATCAGCCCCAGCATTTT. Encoded protein: CASSGHRGLTNQPQHF.

J is TRBJ2-2 and V is TRBV4-1; TRBD1 might be the D (5 bases). The germline CDR1 and CDR2 sequences are MGHRA and YSYEKL. Trimming removed 3 bases from V and 2 bases from J, with 16 bases in between. The CDR3 is made up of 17 amino acids. The CDR3 DNA sequence: TGCGCCAGCAGCCACCCAAAGTCCCAGGGAAACACCGGGGAGCTGTTTTTT. Translated, it gives CASSHPKSQGNTGELFF.

The chain combines TRBV4-1 with TRBJ1-1; TRBD1 aligns across 9 bases. This CDR3 contains 17 residues. Germline V gene lookup returns CDR1 MGHRA and CDR2 YSYEKL. V was clipped by 0 bases and J by 5 bases; unmatched bases: 10. The CDR3 DNA sequence: TGCGCCAGCAGCCAAGATTTGAGTCCCGGACAGGGGACTGAAGCTTTCTTT. Protein: CASSQDLSPGQGTEAFF.

The chain combines TRBV12-2 with TRBJ1-5; the DNA was not compared with TRBD1, the D call given in the table. TRBV12-2 is a documented pseudogene. The CDR3 contains 15 residues. CDR3 loop: CASRSINRQGQPQHF. DNA of the CDR3: TGTGCAAGTCGCTCGATCAACCGCCAGGGTCAGCCCCAGCATTTT.

The J gene is TRBJ2-7, the V gene TRBV7-2; weak D call: TRBD1 (6 bases). Germline loops: CDR1 SGHTA, CDR2 FQGNSA. V lost 4 bases and J lost 3, with 16 bases in between. CDR3 size: 15 residues. The DNA for the CDR3 is TGTGCCAGCAGCTCAGGAGCAGGGGACAACTACGAGCAGTACTTC. It specifies CASSSGAGDNYEQYF.

The rearrangement links TRBV2 to TRBJ2-7; 10 nucleotides line up with TRBD1. Germline-derived CDR1 and CDR2 are SNHLY and FYNNEI. V shed 6 bases and J 4 bases; nucleotides not matched to a gene: 9. CDR3 length: 15 amino acids. The CDR3 loop reads CASRTGTGATYEQYF. The CDR3 DNA sequence: TGTGCCAGCAGGACCGGGACAGGGGCCACATACGAGCAGTACTTC.

The rearrangement joins TRBV19 to TRBJ2-1; 13 nucleotides agree with TRBD2. This CDR3 has 17 residues. V lost 5 bases to trimming and J lost 6 bases; unmatched junction nucleotides: 10. Germline-derived CDR1 and CDR2 are LNHDA and SQIVND (reference sequence). The CDR3 loop reads CASSPRGLAGLSNEQFF. The CDR3 bases are TGTGCCAGTAGTCCCCGGGGACTAGCGGGATTAAGCAATGAGCAGTTCTTC.

CDR3 residues: CASSSRLIDQPQHF. Written as DNA, the CDR3 is TGTGCCAGCAGTTCCCGACTGATTGATCAGCCCCAGCATTTT. The genes are TRBV6-1 and TRBJ1-5; D is ambiguous. The CDR3 is made up of 14 amino acids. V was shortened by 5 bases and J by 5 bases, with 13 bases between the two germline ends. The germline V gene encodes CDR1 MNHNS and CDR2 SASEGT.

The chain links TRBV7-2 to TRBJ2-1; 10 positions agree with TRBD2. V shed 2 bases, J shed 3 bases, and the junction held 7 bases outside the gene matches. Germline lookup yields CDR1 SGHTA and CDR2 FQGNSA. The CDR3 is 17 amino acids. The CDR3 coding sequence is TGTGCCAGCAGCTTACTAGCGGGAGATCTTATCTACAATGAGCAGTTCTTC. This translates into CASSLLAGDLIYNEQFF.

The chain couples TRBV7-9 to TRBJ2-5, with TRBD2 as a possible D gene (6 bases). The germline gives CDR1 SEHNR, CDR2 FQNEAQ (reference sequence). Trimming removed 1 base from V and 2 bases from J, with 17 bases in between. The CDR3 sequence is 17 residues long. CDR3 nucleotide sequence: TGTGCCAGCAGCTTAGGGGGGGTGGCAACCCGTCAAGAGACCCAGTACTTC. Protein product: CASSLGGVATRQETQYF.

V usage is TRBV6-5 and J usage is TRBJ2-7; D not resolved. Per the germline V gene, CDR1 is MNHEY and CDR2 is SVGAGI. V was clipped by 5 bases and J by 5 bases, with 13 bases between them. This CDR3 contains 13 residues. The chain's CDR3 is CASSAGPLDEQYF. DNA for the CDR3: TGTGCCAGCAGTGCCGGACCATTGGACGAGCAGTACTTC.

This chain links TRBV7-9 with TRBJ2-6; maybe TRBD1 (6 bases). Germline V gene sequence: CDR1 SEHNR, CDR2 FQNEAQ (reference sequence). Deletions cut 2 bases from V and 3 bases from J, with 11 bases between. This CDR3 contains 16 residues. The CDR3 nucleotides read TGTGCCAGCAGCTTATTGGGGGCGGATGGGGCCAACGTCCTGACTTTC. The encoded protein is CASSLLGADGANVLTF. Together with reference TRBV7-9 and TRBJ2-6, the CDR3 gives the full variable domain: DTGVSQNPRHKITKRGQNVTFRCDPISEHNRLYWYRQTLGQGPEFLTYFQNEAQLEKSRLLSDRFSAERPKGSFSTLEIQRTEQGDSAMYLCASSLLGADGANVLTFGAGSRLTVL.

The J gene is TRBJ2-2, the V gene TRBV28; TRBD1 aligns across 8 bases. CDR1 and CDR2 (germline): MDHEN, SYDVKM. The J segment lost 3 bases and the V segment lost 5 bases, leaving 5 bases of the junction unmatched. CDR3 length: 15 residues. Here the CDR3 DNA reads TGTGCCAGCAGTCACAGACAGGGGCACACCGGGGAGCTGTTTTTT. The encoded protein is CASSHRQGHTGELFF.

The chain couples TRBV9 to TRBJ2-3, with TRBD2 matching over 8 bases. This CDR3 region has 15 residues. V lost 10 bases to trimming and J lost 4 bases; unmatched junction nucleotides: 14. Germline V gives CDR1 SGDLS, CDR2 YYNGEE. The CDR3 loop is CAGSQSGSVSDTQYF. In nucleotides, the CDR3 is TGTGCCGGATCTCAAAGCGGGAGTGTTTCAGATACGCAGTATTTT.

In this sample, this clone turned up once. This sequence joins TRBV7-9 and TRBJ1-1; TRBD1 might be the D (5 bases). Germline CDR1 is SEHNR and CDR2 is FQNEAQ (reference sequence). Trimming shortened V by 5 bases and J by 5 bases, and 9 bases separated the two germline ends. This CDR3 comprises 12 residues. In nucleotides, the CDR3 is TGTGCCAGCAGCGGCCGACAGACTGAAGCTTTCTTT. Translated, it gives CASSGRQTEAFF.

The V call is TRBV4-1, the J call TRBJ2-7; TRBD1 is a possible D gene (6 bases). CDR1 is MGHRA, CDR2 YSYEKL, per germline. The CDR3 is made up of 16 amino acids. The V end lost 0 bases, the J end lost 3 bases, and 15 bases lay between the germline ends. The CDR3 coding sequence is TGCGCCAGCAGCCAAGATGACACAGGGATTCTCTACGAGCAGTACTTC. The encoded protein is CASSQDDTGILYEQYF.